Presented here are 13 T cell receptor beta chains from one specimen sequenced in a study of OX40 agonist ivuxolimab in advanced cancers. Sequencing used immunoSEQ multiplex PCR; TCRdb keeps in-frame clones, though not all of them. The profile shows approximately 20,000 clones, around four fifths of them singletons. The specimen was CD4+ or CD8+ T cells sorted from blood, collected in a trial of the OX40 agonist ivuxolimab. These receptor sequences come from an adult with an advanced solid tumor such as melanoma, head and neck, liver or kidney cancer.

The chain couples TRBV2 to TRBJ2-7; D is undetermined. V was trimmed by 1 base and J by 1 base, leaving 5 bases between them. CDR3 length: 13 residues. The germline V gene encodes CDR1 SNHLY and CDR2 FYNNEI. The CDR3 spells CASSEEDSYEQYF. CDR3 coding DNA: TGTGCCAGCAGTGAAGAGGATTCCTACGAGCAGTACTTC.

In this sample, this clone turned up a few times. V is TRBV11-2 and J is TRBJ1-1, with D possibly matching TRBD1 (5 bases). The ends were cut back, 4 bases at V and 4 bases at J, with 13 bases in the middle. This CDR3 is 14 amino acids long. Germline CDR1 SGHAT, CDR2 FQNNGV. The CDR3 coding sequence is TGTGCCAGCAGCTCCGGGACCTCGTCCACTGAAGCTTTCTTT. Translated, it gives CASSSGTSSTEAFF.

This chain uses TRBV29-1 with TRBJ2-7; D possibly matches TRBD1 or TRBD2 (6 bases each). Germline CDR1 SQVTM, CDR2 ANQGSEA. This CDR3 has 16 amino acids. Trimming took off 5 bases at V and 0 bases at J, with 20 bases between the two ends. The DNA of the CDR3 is TGCAGCGTTAGAGGGGGGATGGGGCAGGTCTCCTACGAGCAGTACTTC. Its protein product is CSVRGGMGQVSYEQYF.

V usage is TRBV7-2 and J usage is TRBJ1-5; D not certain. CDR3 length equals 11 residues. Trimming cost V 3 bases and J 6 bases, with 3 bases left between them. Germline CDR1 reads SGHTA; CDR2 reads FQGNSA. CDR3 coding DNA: TGTGCCAGCAGCTTGGGTCAGCCCCAGCATTTT. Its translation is CASSLGQPQHF.

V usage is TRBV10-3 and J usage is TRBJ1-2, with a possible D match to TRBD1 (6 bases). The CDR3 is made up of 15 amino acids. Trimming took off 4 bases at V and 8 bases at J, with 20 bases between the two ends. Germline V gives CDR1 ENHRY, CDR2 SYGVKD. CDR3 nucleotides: TGTGCCATCAGTGGCGGACAGTTCCCCCCTGGCGGCTACACCTTC. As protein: CAISGGQFPPGGYTF.

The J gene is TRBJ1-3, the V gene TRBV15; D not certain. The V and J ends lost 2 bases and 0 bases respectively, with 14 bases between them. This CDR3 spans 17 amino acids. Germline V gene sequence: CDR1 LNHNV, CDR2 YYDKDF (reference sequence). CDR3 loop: CATSRKAELSSGNTIYF. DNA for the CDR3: TGTGCCACCAGCAGAAAGGCGGAGTTGAGCTCTGGAAACACCATATATTTT.

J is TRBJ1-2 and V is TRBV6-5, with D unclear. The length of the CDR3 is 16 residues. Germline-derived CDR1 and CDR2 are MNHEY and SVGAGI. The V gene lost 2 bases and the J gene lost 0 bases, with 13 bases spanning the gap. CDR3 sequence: CASSYGLAATNYGYTF. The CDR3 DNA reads TGTGCCAGCAGTTACGGATTGGCAGCAACTAACTATGGCTACACCTTC.

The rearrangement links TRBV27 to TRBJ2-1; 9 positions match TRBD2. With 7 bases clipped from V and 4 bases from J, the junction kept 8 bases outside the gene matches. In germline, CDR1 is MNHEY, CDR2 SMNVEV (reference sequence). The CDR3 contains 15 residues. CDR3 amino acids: CASTNVAGVYNEQFF. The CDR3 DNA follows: TGTGCCAGCACCAACGTAGCGGGAGTGTACAATGAGCAGTTCTTC.

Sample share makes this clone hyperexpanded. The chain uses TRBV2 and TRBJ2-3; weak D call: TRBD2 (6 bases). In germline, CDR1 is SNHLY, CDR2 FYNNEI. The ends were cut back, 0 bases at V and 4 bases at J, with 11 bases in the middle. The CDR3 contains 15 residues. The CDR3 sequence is CASSEALRRADTQYF. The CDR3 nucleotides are TGTGCCAGCAGTGAAGCTTTAAGGAGGGCAGATACGCAGTATTTT.

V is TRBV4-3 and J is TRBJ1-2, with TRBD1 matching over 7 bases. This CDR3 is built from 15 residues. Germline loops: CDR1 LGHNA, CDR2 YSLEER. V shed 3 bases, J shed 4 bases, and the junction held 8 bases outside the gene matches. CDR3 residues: CASSQGMDRSYGYTF. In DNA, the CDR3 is TGCGCCAGCAGCCAGGGCATGGACAGGTCCTATGGCTACACCTTC.

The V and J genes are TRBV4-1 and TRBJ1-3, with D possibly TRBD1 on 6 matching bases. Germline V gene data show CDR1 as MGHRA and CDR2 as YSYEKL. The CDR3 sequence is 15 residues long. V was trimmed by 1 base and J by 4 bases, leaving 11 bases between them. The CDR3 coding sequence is TGCGCCAGCAGCCAAGTTGTAGGGGGAGGAAACACCATATATTTT. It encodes CASSQVVGGGNTIYF.

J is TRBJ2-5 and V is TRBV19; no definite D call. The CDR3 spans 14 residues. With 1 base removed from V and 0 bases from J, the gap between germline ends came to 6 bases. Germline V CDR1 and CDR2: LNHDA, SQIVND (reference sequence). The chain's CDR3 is CASSIVKDQETQYF. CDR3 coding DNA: TGTGCCAGTAGTATAGTGAAGGACCAAGAGACCCAGTACTTC.

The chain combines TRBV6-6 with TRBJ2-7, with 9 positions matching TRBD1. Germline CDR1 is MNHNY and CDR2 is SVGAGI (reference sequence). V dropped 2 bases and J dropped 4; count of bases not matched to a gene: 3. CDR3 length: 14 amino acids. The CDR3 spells CASSYGGQGYEQYF. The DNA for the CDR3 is TGTGCCAGCAGTTACGGGGGACAGGGATACGAGCAGTACTTC.